The next 15 T cell receptor beta chains were all read from a single sample in a study of Siglec-9 on CD8 T cells in melanoma. Generated by immunoSEQ multiplex PCR, the TCRdb table keeps only in-frame clones and is missing some. This sample has 29,000 or so clones, with about 80% found just once. The sample comprised Siglec-9- CD8+ T cells sorted from blood. The receptors derive from a human donor in good health.

The CDR3 coding sequence is TGTGCCAGCAGCTCCGCGACCGGTGACAATGAGCAGTTCTTC. It translates to CASSSATGDNEQFF. The chain has TRBV5-6 and TRBJ2-1, with unresolved D. The V end was cut by 3 bases, the J end by 5 bases, with 12 bases between. The CDR3 has 14 amino acids. CDR1 is SGHDT and CDR2 is YYEEEE in the germline V gene.

The chain carries TRBV6-1 and TRBJ1-4, with TRBD1 matching over 8 bases. Germline V gene sequence: CDR1 MNHNS, CDR2 SASEGT. CDR3 length equals 15 residues. V shed 5 bases and J 3 bases; nucleotides not matched to a gene: 5. The CDR3 region has the DNA TGTGCCAGCAGTCCTCAGGGGGCGTCTAATGAAAAACTGTTTTTT. Its protein product is CASSPQGASNEKLFF.

The genes are TRBV19 and TRBJ1-1, with a weak D call TRBD1 (5 bases). The CDR3 length is 15 residues. The V and J ends lost 5 bases and 0 bases respectively, with 13 bases between them. Per germline, CDR1 LNHDA and CDR2 SQIVND (reference sequence). This CDR3 is CASSSFGGMNTEAFF. CDR3 DNA: TGTGCCAGTAGTTCCTTCGGGGGAATGAACACTGAAGCTTTCTTT.

The V call is TRBV5-8, the J call TRBJ1-5, with 7 bases aligning to TRBD1. V lost 0 bases and J lost 6; bases outside the gene matches: 6. CDR1 and CDR2 (germline): SGHTS, YDEGEE. This CDR3 is built from 15 residues. The CDR3 region is CASSLEGGGSQPQHF. In nucleotides, the CDR3 is TGTGCCAGCAGCTTGGAGGGAGGGGGCTCTCAGCCCCAGCATTTT.

The J gene is TRBJ2-7, the V gene TRBV30, with D unresolved. The CDR3 is 15 amino acids. Germline CDR1 reads GTSNPN; CDR2 reads SVGIG (reference sequence). The V and J ends lost 5 bases and 0 bases respectively, with 17 bases between them. The CDR3: CAWERLQEPSYEQYF. The CDR3 nucleotides read TGTGCCTGGGAACGTTTACAAGAGCCCTCCTACGAGCAGTACTTC.

This chain uses TRBV2 with TRBJ1-2; TRBD1 matches 7 bases. The CDR3 is 15 amino acids. CDR1 is SNHLY, CDR2 FYNNEI, per germline. Germline trimming cut 1 base from V and 3 bases from J; bases unmatched to any gene: 5. This chain's CDR3 is CASSEGAGGDYGYTF. The CDR3 DNA reads TGTGCCAGCAGTGAAGGGGCAGGGGGGGACTATGGCTACACCTTC.

This clone has more than one count but fewer than ten. J is TRBJ1-1 and V is TRBV9, with TRBD1 as a possible D gene (5 bases). CDR1 SGDLS and CDR2 YYNGEE come from the germline V gene. With 4 bases removed from V and 1 base from J, the gap between germline ends came to 14 bases. The CDR3 runs to 15 residues. The CDR3 DNA sequence: TGTGCCAGCAGCCCTCTGGGCGGGGCGAACACTGAAGCTTTCTTT. Translating gives CASSPLGGANTEAFF.

The rearrangement joins TRBV18 to TRBJ2-5; possibly TRBD1 for D (6 bases). Germline loops: CDR1 KGHSH, CDR2 LQKENI. The V gene lost 3 bases and the J gene lost 4 bases, with 15 bases spanning the gap. The CDR3 has 15 amino acids. The CDR3, as DNA: TGTGCCAGCTCACCGAAGCTGGGGGCCCGAGAGACCCAGTACTTC. Translation: CASSPKLGARETQYF.

CDR3 DNA: TGTGCCAGCAGCCTCTCCGCCAGGGGGGGCGAAGGCTACACCTTC. Encoded protein: CASSLSARGGEGYTF. V usage is TRBV7-6 and J usage is TRBJ1-2, with TRBD1 identical over 7 bases. The CDR3 runs 15 residues. CDR1 SGHVS and CDR2 FNYEAQ come from the germline V gene. Unmatched junction bases numbered 14, after V lost 5 bases and J lost 8 bases. The variable domain in full, completed from reference TRBV7-6 and TRBJ1-2, reads GAGVSQSPRYKVTKRGQDVALRCDPISGHVSLYWYRQALGQGPEFLTYFNYEAQQDKSGLPNDRFSAERPEGSISTLTIQRTEQRDSAMYRCASSLSARGGEGYTFGSGTRLTVV.

The rearrangement uses TRBV7-9 and TRBJ2-1; D is undetermined. There are 14 residues in the CDR3. V lost 0 bases and J lost 9, with 12 bases in between. Per the germline V gene, CDR1 is SEHNR and CDR2 is FQNEAQ (reference sequence). CDR3: CASSLANSLGEQFF. CDR3 nucleotides: TGTGCCAGCAGCTTAGCGAATAGCTTAGGTGAGCAGTTCTTC.

The chain joins TRBV11-2 to TRBJ1-1, with D maybe TRBD1 (6 bases). Germline V CDR1 and CDR2: SGHAT, FQNNGV. V was pared by 2 bases and J by 0 bases, with 10 bases between. The CDR3 loop spans 15 amino acids. CDR3 bases: TGTGCCAGCAGCTTAAACGGGGACATGAACACTGAAGCTTTCTTT. It encodes CASSLNGDMNTEAFF.

J is TRBJ2-1 and V is TRBV9; D ambiguous. V was clipped by 0 bases and J by 6 bases, with 13 bases between them. CDR3 length: 15 amino acids. Germline V lookup: CDR1 SGDLS, CDR2 YYNGEE. DNA of the CDR3: TGTGCCAGCAGCGTAGAAGGGTTAGTGGCCAATGAGCAGTTCTTC. Translated, it gives CASSVEGLVANEQFF.

This rearrangement joins TRBV6-5 to TRBJ2-7, with 9 bases identical to TRBD2. The germline CDR1 and CDR2 sequences are MNHEY and SVGAGI. This CDR3 region has 12 residues. The DNA of the CDR3 is TGTGCGAGCGGGGGGCACTCCTACGAGCAGTACTTC. Translation gives CASGGHSYEQYF.

The V and J genes are TRBV27 and TRBJ2-2, with 9 bases lining up with TRBD1. Losses at the gene ends were 6 bases for V and 4 bases for J; bases not matched to a gene: 9. Germline CDR1 reads MNHEY; CDR2 reads SMNVEV (reference sequence). This CDR3 is built from 16 residues. The DNA for the CDR3 is TGTGCCAGCAGAAAAACAGGGGGCGATGGCACCGGGGAGCTGTTTTTT. This translates into CASRKTGGDGTGELFF.

This sequence joins TRBV4-1 and TRBJ2-5; possible D gene TRBD1, 5 bases. V was trimmed by 1 base and J by 4 bases, leaving 7 bases between them. In germline, CDR1 is MGHRA, CDR2 YSYEKL. The CDR3 consists of 13 residues. The CDR3 sequence is CASSQGGAETQYF. CDR3 bases: TGCGCCAGCAGCCAAGGTGGGGCAGAGACCCAGTACTTC.